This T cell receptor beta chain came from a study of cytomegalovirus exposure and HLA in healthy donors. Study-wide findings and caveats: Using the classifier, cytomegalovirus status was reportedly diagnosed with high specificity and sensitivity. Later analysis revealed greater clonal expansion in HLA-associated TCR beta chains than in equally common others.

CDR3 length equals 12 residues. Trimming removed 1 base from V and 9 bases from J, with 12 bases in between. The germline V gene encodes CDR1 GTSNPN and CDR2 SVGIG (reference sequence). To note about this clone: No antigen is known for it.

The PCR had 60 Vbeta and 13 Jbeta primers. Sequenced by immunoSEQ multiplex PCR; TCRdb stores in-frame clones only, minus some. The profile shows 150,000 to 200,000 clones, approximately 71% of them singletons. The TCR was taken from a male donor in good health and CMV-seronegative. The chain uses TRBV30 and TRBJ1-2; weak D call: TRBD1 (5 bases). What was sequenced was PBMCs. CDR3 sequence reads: CAWSEGTGRYTF. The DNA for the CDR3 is TGTGCCTGGAGTGAAGGGACTGGCCGCTACACCTTC.